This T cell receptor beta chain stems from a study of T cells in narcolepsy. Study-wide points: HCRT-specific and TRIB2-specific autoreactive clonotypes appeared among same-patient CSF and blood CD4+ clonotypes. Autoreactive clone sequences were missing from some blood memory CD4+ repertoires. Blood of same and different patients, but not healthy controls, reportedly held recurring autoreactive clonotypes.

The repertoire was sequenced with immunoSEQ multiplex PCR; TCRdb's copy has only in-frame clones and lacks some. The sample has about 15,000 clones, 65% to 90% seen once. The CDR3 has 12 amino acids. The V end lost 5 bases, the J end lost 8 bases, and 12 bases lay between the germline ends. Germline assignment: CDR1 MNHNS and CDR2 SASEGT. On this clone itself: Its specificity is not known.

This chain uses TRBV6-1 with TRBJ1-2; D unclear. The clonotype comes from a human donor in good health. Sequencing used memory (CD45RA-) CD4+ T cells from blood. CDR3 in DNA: TGTGCCAGCAGTTTCCGACGCGGGGGCTACACCTTC. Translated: CASSFRRGGYTF.